Each of the 25 T cell receptor beta chains below was sequenced from the same sample in a study of naive and memory T cell subsets (dated by TCRdb to 2016 to 2017). The library was obtained by 5' RACE. Sequencing used an Illumina MiSeq. Four rounds of PCR, run with the SP2 primer together with nested alpha and beta constant region primers, were used to amplify the ligated cDNA. TCRdb reprocessing: public reads trimmed at Q25 with fastp, clones called with MiXCR, in-frame beta chains kept. Rows with one shared CDR3 protein collapse into an entry with the most common genes and DNA. Counted in this sample were about 32,000 distinct CDR3 sequences; approximately 15% of them appeared once. The top ten constitute 2% to 3% of the sample. The study reported a robust and sensitive protocol to amplify, sequence and analyze TCRs, based on 3' ligation of a UMI-containing oligonucleotide to TCR cDNA. The receptors derive from a female donor in good health.

This clonotype turned up a few times. This chain uses TRBV9 with TRBJ2-1; 11 bases are a match to TRBD2. Germline V gene sequence: CDR1 SGDLS, CDR2 YYNGEE. The CDR3 is made up of 17 amino acids. J was trimmed by 0 bases and V by 5 bases; bases with no gene match: 7. CDR3 in amino acids: CASSPGLAVISYNEQFF. The CDR3 DNA is TGTGCCAGCAGTCCGGGACTAGCGGTTATCTCCTACAATGAGCAGTTCTTC.

This clonotype was counted a few times. The chain links TRBV12-3 or TRBV12-4 to TRBJ1-6; no clear D gene. The length of the CDR3 is 14 residues. V shed 8 bases and J shed 4 bases, with 12 bases lying between them. The CDR3, as DNA: TGTGCCAGCGCCTTGACGGTGTATAATTCACCCCTCCACTTT. Amino acid sequence: CASALTVYNSPLHF.

This clonotype was picked up a small number of times. The chain has TRBV10-2 and TRBJ2-3; 8 bases match TRBD2. Germline-derived CDR1 and CDR2 are WSHSY and SAAADI. Germline trimming cut 6 bases from V and 2 bases from J; bases unmatched to any gene: 4. This CDR3 spans 14 amino acids. This CDR3 reads CASRPGGDTDTQYF. The CDR3 DNA reads TGCGCCAGCAGACCGGGGGGGGACACAGATACGCAGTATTTT.

The rearrangement links TRBV6-6 to TRBJ1-1, with D unresolved. Germline-derived CDR1 and CDR2 are MNHNY and SVGAGI (reference sequence). The CDR3 is 11 residues long. V was trimmed by 7 bases and J by 7 bases, leaving 10 bases between them. In DNA, the CDR3 is TGTGCCAGCAATCGTGGTGGTGAAGCTTTCTTT. It yields the protein CASNRGGEAFF.

This clonotype was seen a handful of times. This chain uses TRBV7-8 with TRBJ2-2; 7 bases are shared with TRBD1. After removal of 5 bases from V and 1 base from J, the junction contained 7 bases not matched to a gene. Germline V gene lookup returns CDR1 SGHVS and CDR2 FQNEAQ. This CDR3 is built from 16 residues. CDR3 sequence (DNA): TGTGCCAGCAGCGCACGCCGGACAGGGAACACCGGGGAGCTGTTTTTT. Translating it yields CASSARRTGNTGELFF.

This clonotype showed up many times. Compared with germline, one end of the junction differs, possibly owing to a read error. The gene calls are TRBV5-1 and TRBJ1-2, with D possibly being TRBD1 (5 bases). CDR1 SGHRS and CDR2 YFSETQ come from the germline V gene. The CDR3 is made up of 12 amino acids. This chain's CDR3 is CASSLVGDGYTF. In nucleotides, the CDR3 is TGCGCCAGCAGCTTGGTGGGGGATGGATACACCTTC. The complete variable domain, with remaining parts taken from reference TRBV5-1 and TRBJ1-2, reads KAGVTQTPRYLIKTRGQQVTLSCSPISGHRSVSWYQQTPGQGLQFLFEYFSETQRNKGNFPGRFSGRQFSNSRSEMNVSTLELGDSALYLCASSLVGDGYTFGSGTRLTVV.

The CDR3 nucleotides read TGTGCCAGCAGCGGGGACGGCTCCTATAATTCACCCCTCCACTTT. Protein: CASSGDGSYNSPLHF. The genes are TRBV9 and TRBJ1-6; D might be TRBD1 (5 bases). The CDR3 has 15 amino acids. Trimming shortened V by 3 bases and J by 0 bases, and 7 bases separated the two germline ends. Germline loops: CDR1 SGDLS, CDR2 YYNGEE.

The J gene is TRBJ1-4, the V gene TRBV20-1; D is unclear. The V end lost 3 bases, the J end lost 7 bases, and 6 bases lay between the germline ends. There are 11 residues in the CDR3. Per germline, CDR1 DFQATT and CDR2 SNEGSKA (reference sequence). In DNA form, the CDR3 reads TGCAGTGCTAGTGGGTCTGAAAAACTGTTTTTT. Translated: CSASGSEKLFF.

This clonotype showed up just a few times. The V gene is TRBV21-1, the J gene TRBJ2-3; the table's D call, TRBD1, has no DNA check behind it. TRBV21-1 is noted as a pseudogene. The CDR3 extends over 15 amino acids. The CDR3 DNA follows: TGTGCCAGCACTGTTCAGGGGGCGCATTCAGATACGCAGTATTTT. Encoded protein: CASTVQGAHSDTQYF.

The chain is built from TRBV29-1 and TRBJ2-2; tentatively, D is TRBD1 or TRBD2 (6 bases each). The V gene's germline CDR1 is SQVTM and CDR2 ANQGSEA. This CDR3 contains 16 residues. Trimming cost V 1 base and J 4 bases, with 16 bases left between them. In DNA, the CDR3 is TGCAGCGTTGAAGCTTACTCGGGGGCGCCCACCGGGGAGCTGTTTTTT. This sequence encodes CSVEAYSGAPTGELFF.

In its sample, this clonotype was seen a few times. The chain has TRBV7-2 and TRBJ2-7; a weak D match, TRBD1 (6 bases). Germline V CDR1 and CDR2: SGHTA, FQGNSA. This CDR3 has 15 amino acids. Trimming took off 2 bases at V and 0 bases at J, with 11 bases between the two ends. CDR3 nucleotides: TGTGCCAGCAGCTTAACCCTGGACAGCTCCTACGAGCAGTACTTC. It translates to CASSLTLDSSYEQYF.

This clonotype was counted between two and nine times. The chain is built from TRBV6-5 and TRBJ2-2, with D maybe TRBD1 (5 bases). CDR1 MNHEY and CDR2 SVGAGI come from the germline V gene. CDR3 size: 15 residues. Between the trimmed V and J ends, which lost 6 bases and 0 bases, there was a span of 11 bases. The CDR3 DNA reads TGTGCCAGCAGAACCGACAGACCGAACACCGGGGAGCTGTTTTTT. It translates to CASRTDRPNTGELFF.

A note on this clonotype: Possible read error: a much larger clone is one base away. The gene calls are TRBV29-1 and TRBJ1-1; no definite D call. The germline V gene encodes CDR1 SQVTM and CDR2 ANQGSEA. Deletions cut 1 base from V and 1 base from J, with 16 bases between. The CDR3 has 16 amino acids. The DNA for the CDR3 is TGCAGCGTTGAAGGGGTGGGAGCCAGCGCGAACACTGAAGCTTTCTTT. Translation: CSVEGVGASANTEAFF.

V gene TRBV12-3 or TRBV12-4 combines with J gene TRBJ1-4, with 10 bases identical to TRBD1. The CDR3 is made up of 19 amino acids. The junction had 12 bases not matched to a gene; V was cut back by 5 bases and J by 0 bases. CDR3 sequence (DNA): TGTGCCAGCAGTCCCGGGACAGGGGTATGGGCCCCAACTAATGAAAAACTGTTTTTT. Translating gives CASSPGTGVWAPTNEKLFF.

This clonotype appeared many times. The chain couples TRBV12-5 to TRBJ2-3, with a weak D call TRBD1 (5 bases). The CDR3 totals 15 residues. V was pared by 6 bases and J by 4 bases, with 17 bases between. Germline lookup yields CDR1 LGHNT and CDR2 FRNRAP. In DNA form, the CDR3 reads TGTGCTAGTGGCTCAACAGGAATTCTCGCAGATACGCAGTATTTT. Residues: CASGSTGILADTQYF.

This clonotype occurred many times. The chain joins TRBV20-1 to TRBJ1-2; the D is unclear. V was pared by 0 bases and J by 5 bases, with 10 bases between. The germline CDR1 and CDR2 sequences are DFQATT and SNEGSKA (reference sequence). The length of the CDR3 is 13 residues. The CDR3 sequence: CSARDPPSYGYTF. The CDR3 DNA follows: TGCAGTGCTAGAGATCCTCCATCTTATGGCTACACCTTC.

Here the CDR3 DNA reads TGTGCCAGCAGTAATCCCCCAGACCACAATGAGCAGTTCTTC. Translating it yields CASSNPPDHNEQFF. The chain combines TRBV25-1 with TRBJ2-1, with D unclear. This CDR3 is built from 14 residues. Trimming took 5 bases from V and 5 from J, leaving 13 bases between them. Germline loops: CDR1 MGHDK, CDR2 SYGVNS.

The V call is TRBV6-5, the J call TRBJ1-6, with D perhaps matching TRBD1 (6 bases). The CDR3 extends over 14 amino acids. The germline V and J ends were trimmed by 3 bases and 5 bases, with 8 bases remaining between them. Germline CDR1 is MNHEY and CDR2 is SVGAGI. CDR3 nucleotide sequence: TGTGCCAGCAGTTATAACAGGGATAATTCACCCCTCCACTTT. Encoded protein: CASSYNRDNSPLHF.

This clonotype was found many times. The chain joins TRBV5-1 to TRBJ1-2, with D uncertain. The germline V gene encodes CDR1 SGHRS and CDR2 YFSETQ. This CDR3 has 13 amino acids. V lost 0 bases, J lost 7 bases, and 10 bases lay in between. The CDR3 DNA reads as TGCGCCAGCAGCTTGGAAGTTCCCGGTGGCTACACCTTC. Its protein product is CASSLEVPGGYTF.

This clonotype was found many times. The rearrangement joins TRBV4-1 to TRBJ1-2; possibly TRBD1 for D (5 bases). The CDR3 is made up of 16 amino acids. V lost 0 bases to trimming and J lost 5 bases, with 16 bases between them. The germline V gene encodes CDR1 MGHRA and CDR2 YSYEKL. Here the CDR3 DNA reads TGCGCCAGCAGCCAAGAGCATCCAGGGCCACTATATGGCTACACCTTC. Protein sequence: CASSQEHPGPLYGYTF.

Many counts were recorded for this clonotype. The CDR3 DNA is TGCGCCAGCAGCTTGGTACAGGGGGAGGCTGGCTACACCTTC. This gives the protein CASSLVQGEAGYTF. The chain combines TRBV5-1 with TRBJ1-2, with TRBD1 identical over 8 bases. Germline V lookup: CDR1 SGHRS, CDR2 YFSETQ. The CDR3 sequence is 14 residues long. V trimming: 0 bases; J trimming: 7 bases; junction bases outside the gene matches: 5.

This clonotype was seen a handful of times. The chain uses TRBV4-2 and TRBJ1-2; D not resolved. Trimming removed 0 bases from V and 5 bases from J, with 13 bases in between. CDR3 length: 15 amino acids. The germline CDR1 and CDR2 sequences are LGHNA and YNFKEQ. CDR3 nucleotide sequence: TGTGCCAGCAGCCAAGATCGGAAAAAGGATTATGGCTACACCTTC. Translation gives CASSQDRKKDYGYTF.

This clonotype was seen a handful of times. The CDR3 nucleotides read TGCAGCGTTGAAGACATGGTCTTGGAAGCTTTCTTT. Translating gives CSVEDMVLEAFF. V usage is TRBV29-1 and J usage is TRBJ1-1; D is uncertain. This CDR3 contains 12 residues. Per the germline V gene, CDR1 is SQVTM and CDR2 is ANQGSEA. Trimming left V 0 bases short and J 8 bases short, with 10 bases between.

This clonotype was found many times. The chain has TRBV7-7 and TRBJ2-1, with TRBD2 as a possible D gene (5 bases). Trimming removed 2 bases at V and 8 bases at J, with 10 bases between. The CDR3 covers 13 residues. Per germline, CDR1 SSHAT and CDR2 FNYEAQ (reference sequence). The CDR3 region has the DNA TGTGCCAGCAGCTTACGGGGTGAGGATGAGCAGTTCTTC. It translates to CASSLRGEDEQFF.

This clonotype has a handful of counts. The J gene is TRBJ1-4, the V gene TRBV6-5, with unresolved D. Per the germline V gene, CDR1 is MNHEY and CDR2 is SVGAGI. Trimming removed 2 bases from V and 6 bases from J, with 13 bases in between. CDR3 length: 15 residues. The CDR3 nucleotides read TGTGCCAGCAGTTACCAGGAGGCCCGGCATGAAAAACTGTTTTTT. Protein product: CASSYQEARHEKLFF.